Following are 19 T cell receptor beta chains from one sample sequenced in a study of breast tumors, draining lymph nodes, adjacent tissues. TCRdb redid the calling of the multiplex PCR reads with MiXCR, one entry per CDR3 protein. Of approximately 250,000 distinct CDR3 sequences listed, approximately 36% are singletons. Samples came from axillary lymph nodes draining the breast cancer. What was sequenced was axillary lymph node tissue. The receptors were gathered from a female donor with breast cancer. Some clones in this sample may be carry-over from other donors' samples.

This sequence joins TRBV6-5 and TRBJ1-6; unclear D gene. The CDR3 is 17 amino acids. Deletions cut 7 bases from V and 10 bases from J, with 26 bases between. Germline V gene sequence: CDR1 MNHEY, CDR2 SVGAGI. DNA for the CDR3: TGTGCCAGCAACCCTTTGGGATCTTCGGTCTGGAGCTCACCCCTCCACTTT. This codes for CASNPLGSSVWSSPLHF.

The table lists this clonotype with many counts. The chain carries TRBV7-2 and TRBJ2-7; D perhaps matches TRBD2 (6 bases). CDR3 length equals 14 residues. The V end lost 0 bases, the J end lost 7 bases, and 13 bases lay between the germline ends. CDR1 is SGHTA, CDR2 FQGNSA, per germline. The CDR3 reads CASSLAGGGREQYF. DNA of the CDR3: TGTGCCAGCAGCTTAGCGGGGGGAGGTCGGGAGCAGTACTTC.

This clonotype was found many times. The CDR3 loop reads CASSWTGGDEQFF. CDR3 nucleotides: TGTGCCAGCAGCTGGACAGGGGGCGATGAGCAGTTCTTC. The gene calls are TRBV11-2 and TRBJ2-1, with TRBD1 identical over 11 bases. V was pared by 4 bases and J by 8 bases, with 1 base of the junction left unmatched. The CDR3 totals 13 residues. CDR1 and CDR2 (germline): SGHAT, FQNNGV.

Turning to this clonotype: A clone one base away is much larger, so this may be a read error. This sequence joins TRBV20-1 and TRBJ1-2, with 7 bases lining up with TRBD1. CDR3 length: 12 residues. CDR1 is DFQATT and CDR2 is SNEGSKA in the germline V gene (reference sequence). CDR3: CSAPQGLLGSTF. The CDR3 coding sequence is TGCAGTGCCCCACAGGGGCTTTTAGGCTCCACCTTC.

In its sample, this clonotype was seen many times. The chain couples TRBV5-6 to TRBJ2-3; 8 bases match TRBD1. Germline V gives CDR1 SGHDT, CDR2 YYEEEE. V was clipped by 4 bases and J by 0 bases; unmatched bases: 7. This CDR3 region has 16 residues. The CDR3 loop is CASSIYQGASTDTQYF. CDR3 in DNA: TGTGCCAGCAGCATCTATCAGGGGGCAAGCACAGATACGCAGTATTTT.

V gene TRBV7-7 combines with J gene TRBJ2-7; 9 bases map to TRBD2. Germline CDR1 and CDR2: SSHAT and FNYEAQ (reference sequence). The CDR3 contains 13 residues. CDR3 sequence reads: CASRASGNHEQYF. The CDR3 DNA reads TGTGCTAGTAGGGCTAGCGGGAATCACGAGCAGTACTTC. Together with reference TRBV7-7 and TRBJ2-7, the CDR3 gives the full variable domain: GAGVSQSPRYKVTKRGQDVTLRCDPISSHATLYWYQQALGQGPEFLTYFNYEAQPDKSGLPSDRFSAERPEGSISTLTIQRTEQRDSAMYRCASRASGNHEQYFGPGTRLTVT.

The chain carries TRBV10-2 and TRBJ2-6; possible D gene TRBD1, 5 bases. Germline V gives CDR1 WSHSY, CDR2 SAAADI. This CDR3 comprises 15 residues. The V gene lost 9 bases and the J gene lost 1 base, with 13 bases spanning the gap. CDR3 amino acids: CASTTGLSGANVLTF. DNA of the CDR3: TGCGCCAGTACAACAGGATTATCTGGGGCCAACGTCCTGACTTTC.

At least ten counts were recorded for this clonotype. The chain carries TRBV4-2 and TRBJ1-6; TRBD1 is a possible D gene (6 bases). V was cut by 3 bases and J by 7 bases, with 13 bases left in between. Per germline, CDR1 LGHNA and CDR2 YNFKEQ. CDR3 length: 15 residues. The CDR3 nucleotides are TGTGCCAGCAGCCAGGGACACCTAAAAAATTCACCCCTCCACTTT. Its translation is CASSQGHLKNSPLHF.

To note about this clonotype: A much more abundant neighbour one base away suggests this may be a read error. The chain is built from TRBV12-5 and TRBJ1-4; possible D gene TRBD1, 6 bases. The CDR3 is 15 amino acids. Germline lookup yields CDR1 LGHNT and CDR2 FRNRAP. The V end was cut by 1 base, the J end by 3 bases, with 9 bases between. CDR3 protein: CASGLGTDPNEKLFF. Written as DNA, the CDR3 is TGTGCTAGTGGTTTGGGGACAGATCCTAATGAAAAACTGTTTTTT.

V is TRBV5-6 and J is TRBJ2-7; 9 bases align to TRBD1. Germline V gene data show CDR1 as SGHDT and CDR2 as YYEEEE. The CDR3 totals 14 residues. The CDR3 coding sequence is TGTGCTAGGCCCGGGACAGGGACCTACTACGAGCAGTACTTC. It translates to CARPGTGTYYEQYF.

This clonotype was recorded only once. The rearrangement uses TRBV15 and TRBJ1-6; 9 bases line up with TRBD1. Germline loops: CDR1 LNHNV, CDR2 YYDKDF (reference sequence). V shed 2 bases, J shed 9 bases, and the junction held 8 bases outside the gene matches. The CDR3 runs 16 residues. CDR3 sequence: CATSRSGDRVRSPLHF. CDR3 bases: TGTGCCACCAGCAGAAGTGGGGACAGGGTCCGTTCACCCCTCCACTTT. The entire variable domain, with the rest obtained from reference TRBV15 and TRBJ1-6, is as follows: DAMVIQNPRYQVTQFGKPVTLSCSQTLNHNVMYWYQQKSSQAPKLLFHYYDKDFNNEADTPDNFQSRRPNTSFCFLDIRSPGLGDTAMYLCATSRSGDRVRSPLHFGNGTRLTVT.

This clonotype was counted ten times or more. The chain joins TRBV5-1 to TRBJ1-3, with D perhaps TRBD1 (6 bases). V was shortened by 1 base and J by 8 bases, with 10 bases between the two germline ends. The V gene's germline CDR1 is SGHRS and CDR2 YFSETQ. CDR3 length equals 13 residues. CDR3 bases: TGCGCCAGCAGCTTGACGACAGGATACACCATATATTTT. Its protein product is CASSLTTGYTIYF.

The J gene is TRBJ2-3, the V gene TRBV6-1; TRBD1 is a possible D gene (5 bases). The ends were cut back, 2 bases at V and 14 bases at J, with 5 bases in the middle. Germline lookup yields CDR1 MNHNS and CDR2 SASEGT. This CDR3 has 9 amino acids. The CDR3 region is CASSERGYF. The CDR3 DNA reads as TGTGCCAGCAGTGAAAGGGGGTATTTT.

CDR3 protein: CASSPKSRTAKNIQYF. Written as DNA, the CDR3 is TGTGCCAGCAGCCCGAAATCGAGGACTGCCAAAAACATTCAGTACTTC. The chain combines TRBV3-1 with TRBJ2-4, with D tentatively TRBD2 (5 bases). V was shortened by 4 bases and J by 1 base, with 14 bases between the two germline ends. The germline V gene encodes CDR1 LGHDT and CDR2 YNNKEL (reference sequence). This CDR3 has 16 amino acids.

Many counts were recorded for this clonotype. V usage is TRBV11-3 and J usage is TRBJ1-4; D not certain. Germline-derived CDR1 and CDR2 are SGHNT and YENEEA. The germline V and J ends were trimmed by 3 bases and 5 bases, with 13 bases remaining between them. The CDR3 spans 15 residues. The CDR3 DNA follows: TGTGCCAGCAGCTTCCGGACCGCCGGGAATGAAAAACTGTTTTTT. Its protein product is CASSFRTAGNEKLFF.

This clonotype was observed at least ten times. The rearrangement joins TRBV7-2 to TRBJ2-7, with 8 nucleotides matching TRBD2. This CDR3 is 14 amino acids long. The V gene's germline CDR1 is SGHTA and CDR2 FQGNSA. V shed 6 bases, J shed 6 bases, and the junction held 10 bases outside the gene matches. The chain's CDR3 is CASSKGLAVGEQYF. For the CDR3, the DNA is TGTGCCAGCAGTAAAGGACTAGCCGTAGGCGAGCAGTACTTC.

The rearrangement links TRBV20-1 to TRBJ1-5; D ambiguous. Trimming shortened V by 6 bases and J by 13 bases, and 22 bases separated the two germline ends. The CDR3 runs 13 residues. The germline V gene encodes CDR1 DFQATT and CDR2 SNEGSKA (reference sequence). Written as DNA, the CDR3 is TGCAGTGCCTCCGCACTAGCGGGAGGGCCTCAGCATTTT. Translated: CSASALAGGPQHF.

The V and J genes are TRBV6-6 and TRBJ2-1, with D perhaps matching TRBD2 (6 bases). Per germline, CDR1 MNHNY and CDR2 SVGAGI (reference sequence). The V gene lost 2 bases and the J gene lost 10 bases, with 21 bases spanning the gap. The CDR3 is 16 amino acids. CDR3 in DNA: TGTGCCAGCAGTTACATAGTGGGACTCCTCCTCGTGGAGCAGTTCTTC. Its translation: CASSYIVGLLLVEQFF.

This rearrangement joins TRBV7-2 to TRBJ2-3; 11 nucleotides line up with TRBD2. CDR1 SGHTA and CDR2 FQGNSA come from the germline V gene. Trimming cost V 6 bases and J 2 bases; bases outside gene matches: 10. The CDR3 extends over 17 amino acids. The CDR3 region is CASRPGPSGGFTDTQYF. DNA of the CDR3: TGTGCCAGCAGACCCGGGCCTAGCGGGGGGTTCACAGATACGCAGTATTTT.